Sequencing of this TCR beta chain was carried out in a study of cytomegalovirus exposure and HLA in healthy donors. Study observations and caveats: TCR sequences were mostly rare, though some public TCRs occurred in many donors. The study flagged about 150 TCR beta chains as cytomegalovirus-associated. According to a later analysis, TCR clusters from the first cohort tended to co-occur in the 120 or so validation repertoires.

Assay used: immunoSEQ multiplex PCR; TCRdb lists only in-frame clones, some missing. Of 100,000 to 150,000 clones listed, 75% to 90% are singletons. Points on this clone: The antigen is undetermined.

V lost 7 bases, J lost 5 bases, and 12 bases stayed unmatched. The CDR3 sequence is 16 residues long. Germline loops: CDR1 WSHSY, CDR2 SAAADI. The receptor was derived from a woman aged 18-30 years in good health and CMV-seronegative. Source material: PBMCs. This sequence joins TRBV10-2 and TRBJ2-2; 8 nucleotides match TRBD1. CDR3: CASTIGRGRHTGELFF. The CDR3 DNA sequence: TGCGCCAGCACTATCGGCAGGGGGCGGCATACCGGGGAGCTGTTTTTT.